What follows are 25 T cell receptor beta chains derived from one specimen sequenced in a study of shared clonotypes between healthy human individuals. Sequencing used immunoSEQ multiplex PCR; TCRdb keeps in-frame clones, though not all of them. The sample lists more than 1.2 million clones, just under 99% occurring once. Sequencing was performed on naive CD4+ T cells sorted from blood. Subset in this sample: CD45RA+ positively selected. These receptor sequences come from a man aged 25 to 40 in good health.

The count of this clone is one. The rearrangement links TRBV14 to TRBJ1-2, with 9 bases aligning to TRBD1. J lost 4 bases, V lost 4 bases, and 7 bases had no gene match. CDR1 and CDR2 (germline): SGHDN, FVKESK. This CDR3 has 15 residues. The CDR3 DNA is TGTGCCAGCAGCCTACGGACAGGGGCGTTCTATGGCTACACCTTC. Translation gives CASSLRTGAFYGYTF.

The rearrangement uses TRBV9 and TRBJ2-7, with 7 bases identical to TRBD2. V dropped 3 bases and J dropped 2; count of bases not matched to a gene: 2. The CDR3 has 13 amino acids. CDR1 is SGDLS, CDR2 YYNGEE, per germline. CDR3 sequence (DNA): TGTGCCAGCAGCGCAGGACTAGCCTACGAGCAGTACTTC. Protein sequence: CASSAGLAYEQYF.

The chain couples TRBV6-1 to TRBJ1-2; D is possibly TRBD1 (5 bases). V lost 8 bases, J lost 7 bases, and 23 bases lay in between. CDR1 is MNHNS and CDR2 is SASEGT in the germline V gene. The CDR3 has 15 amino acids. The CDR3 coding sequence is TGTGCCAGCTCTCGACTGGCAGGGACCCCCAGTGGCTACACCTTC. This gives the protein CASSRLAGTPSGYTF.

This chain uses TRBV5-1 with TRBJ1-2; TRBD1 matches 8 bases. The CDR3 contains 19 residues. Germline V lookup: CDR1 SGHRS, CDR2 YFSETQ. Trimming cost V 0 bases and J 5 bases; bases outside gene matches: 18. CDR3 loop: CASSLGSGDPRGQGYGYTF. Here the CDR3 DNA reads TGCGCCAGCAGCTTGGGTTCAGGAGATCCTCGTGGACAGGGTTATGGCTACACCTTC.

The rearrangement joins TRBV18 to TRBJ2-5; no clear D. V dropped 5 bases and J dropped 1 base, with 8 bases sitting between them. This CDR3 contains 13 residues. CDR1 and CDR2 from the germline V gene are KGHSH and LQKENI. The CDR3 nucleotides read TGTGCCAGCTCAGGTTACAGCCAAGAGACCCAGTACTTC. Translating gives CASSGYSQETQYF.

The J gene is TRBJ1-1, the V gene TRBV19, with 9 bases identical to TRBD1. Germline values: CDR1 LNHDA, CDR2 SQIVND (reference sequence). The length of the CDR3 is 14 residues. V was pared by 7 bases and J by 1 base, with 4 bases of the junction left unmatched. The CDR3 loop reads CASTPDRGNTEAFF. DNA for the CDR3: TGTGCCAGTACCCCGGACAGGGGGAACACTGAAGCTTTCTTT. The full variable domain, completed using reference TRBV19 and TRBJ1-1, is DGGITQSPKYLFRKEGQNVTLSCEQNLNHDAMYWYRQDPGQGLRLIYYSQIVNDFQKGDIAEGYSVSREKKESFPLTVTSAQKNPTAFYLCASTPDRGNTEAFFGQGTRLTVV.

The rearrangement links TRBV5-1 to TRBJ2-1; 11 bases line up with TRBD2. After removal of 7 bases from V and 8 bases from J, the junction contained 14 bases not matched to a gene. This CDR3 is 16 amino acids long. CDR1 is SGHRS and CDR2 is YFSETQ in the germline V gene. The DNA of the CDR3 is TGCGCCAGCGGACTAGCGGGTCCCCTTATTGGGGATGAGCAGTTCTTC. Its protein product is CASGLAGPLIGDEQFF. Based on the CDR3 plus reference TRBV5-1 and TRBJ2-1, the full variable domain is KAGVTQTPRYLIKTRGQQVTLSCSPISGHRSVSWYQQTPGQGLQFLFEYFSETQRNKGNFPGRFSGRQFSNSRSEMNVSTLELGDSALYLCASGLAGPLIGDEQFFGPGTRLTVL.

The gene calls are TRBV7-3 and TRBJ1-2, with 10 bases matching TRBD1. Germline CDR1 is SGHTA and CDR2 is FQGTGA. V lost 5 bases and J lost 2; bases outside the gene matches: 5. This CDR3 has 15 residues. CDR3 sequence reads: CASSAQTGGNYGYTF. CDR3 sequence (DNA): TGTGCCAGCAGCGCTCAGACAGGGGGCAACTATGGCTACACCTTC.

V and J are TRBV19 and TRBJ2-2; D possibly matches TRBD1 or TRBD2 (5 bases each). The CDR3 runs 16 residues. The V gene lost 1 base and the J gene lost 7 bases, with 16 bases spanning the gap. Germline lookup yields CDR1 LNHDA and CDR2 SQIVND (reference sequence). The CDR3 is CASSIVPLLGVGELFF. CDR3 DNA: TGTGCCAGTAGTATAGTCCCACTCCTGGGGGTCGGGGAGCTGTTTTTT.

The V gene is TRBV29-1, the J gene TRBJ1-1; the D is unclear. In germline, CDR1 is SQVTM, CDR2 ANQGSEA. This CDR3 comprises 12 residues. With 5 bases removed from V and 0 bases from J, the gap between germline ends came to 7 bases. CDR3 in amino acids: CSVRYMNTEAFF. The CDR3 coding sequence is TGCAGCGTTCGGTACATGAACACTGAAGCTTTCTTT.

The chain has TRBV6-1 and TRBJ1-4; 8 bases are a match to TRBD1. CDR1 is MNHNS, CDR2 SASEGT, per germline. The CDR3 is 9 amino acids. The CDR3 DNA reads TGTGACCCGGGACAGGCCGTTTTTTTT. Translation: CDPGQAVFF.

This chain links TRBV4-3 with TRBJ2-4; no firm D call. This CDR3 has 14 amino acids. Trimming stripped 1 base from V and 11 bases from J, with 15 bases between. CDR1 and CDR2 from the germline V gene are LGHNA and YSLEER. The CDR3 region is CASSQAPLAWVQYF. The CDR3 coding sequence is TGCGCCAGCAGCCAAGCTCCCCTTGCATGGGTTCAGTACTTC.

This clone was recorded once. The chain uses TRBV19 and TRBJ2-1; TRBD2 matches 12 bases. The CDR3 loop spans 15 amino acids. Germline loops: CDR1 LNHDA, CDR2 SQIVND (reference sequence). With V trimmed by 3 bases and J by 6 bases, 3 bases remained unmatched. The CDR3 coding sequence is TGTGCCAGTAGTATGCCTAGCGGGAGGGCCAATGAGCAGTTCTTC. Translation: CASSMPSGRANEQFF.

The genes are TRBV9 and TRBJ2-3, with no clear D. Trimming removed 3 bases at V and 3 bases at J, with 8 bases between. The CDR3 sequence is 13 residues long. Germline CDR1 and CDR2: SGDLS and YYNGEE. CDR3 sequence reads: CASSDLLTDTQYF. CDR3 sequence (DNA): TGTGCCAGCAGCGATCTGCTTACAGATACGCAGTATTTT. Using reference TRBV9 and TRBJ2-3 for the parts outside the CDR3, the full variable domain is DSGVTQTPKHLITATGQRVTLRCSPRSGDLSVYWYQQSLDQGLQFLIQYYNGEERAKGNILERFSAQQFPDLHSELNLSSLELGDSALYFCASSDLLTDTQYFGPGTRLTVL.

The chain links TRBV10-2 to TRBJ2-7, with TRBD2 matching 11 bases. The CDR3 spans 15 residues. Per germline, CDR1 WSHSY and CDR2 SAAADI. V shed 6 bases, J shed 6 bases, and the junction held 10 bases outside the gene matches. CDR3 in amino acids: CASRLATSGIGEQYF. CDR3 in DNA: TGCGCCAGCAGACTCGCGACTAGCGGGATTGGCGAGCAGTACTTC.

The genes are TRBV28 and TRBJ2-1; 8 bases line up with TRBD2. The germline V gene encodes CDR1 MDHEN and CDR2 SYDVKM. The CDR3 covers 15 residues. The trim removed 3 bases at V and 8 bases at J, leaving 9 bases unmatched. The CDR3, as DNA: TGTGCCAGCAGTTTGAAAGTAGCGGGACGATATGAGCAGTTCTTC. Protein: CASSLKVAGRYEQFF.

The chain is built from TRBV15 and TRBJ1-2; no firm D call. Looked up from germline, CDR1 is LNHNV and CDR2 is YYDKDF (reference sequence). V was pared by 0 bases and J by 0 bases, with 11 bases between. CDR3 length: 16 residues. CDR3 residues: CATSRDTRATNYGYTF. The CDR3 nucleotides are TGTGCCACCAGCAGAGATACCCGGGCCACTAACTATGGCTACACCTTC.

Written as DNA, the CDR3 is TGTGCCAGCAGCGACGGACAGGGTGGGAACGAGCAGTACTTC. Protein sequence: CASSDGQGGNEQYF. The rearrangement uses TRBV7-3 and TRBJ2-7; 8 positions agree with TRBD1. Germline loops: CDR1 SGHTA, CDR2 FQGTGA. Trimming took 5 bases from V and 5 from J; bases not matched to a gene: 8. This CDR3 has 14 residues.

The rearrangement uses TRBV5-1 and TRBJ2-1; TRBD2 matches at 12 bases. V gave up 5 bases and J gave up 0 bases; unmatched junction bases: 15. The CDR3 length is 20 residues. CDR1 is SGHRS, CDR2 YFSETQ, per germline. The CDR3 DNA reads TGCGCCAGCAGACCCCTTTCTAGCGGGAGGGCCTTGAGCTCCTACAATGAGCAGTTCTTC. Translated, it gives CASRPLSSGRALSSYNEQFF.

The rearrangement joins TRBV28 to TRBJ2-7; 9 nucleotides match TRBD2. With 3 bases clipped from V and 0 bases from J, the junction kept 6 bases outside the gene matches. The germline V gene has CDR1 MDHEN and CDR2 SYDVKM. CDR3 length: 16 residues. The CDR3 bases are TGTGCCAGCAGTTTTCATGCGGGAGGGAACTCCTACGAGCAGTACTTC. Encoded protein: CASSFHAGGNSYEQYF.

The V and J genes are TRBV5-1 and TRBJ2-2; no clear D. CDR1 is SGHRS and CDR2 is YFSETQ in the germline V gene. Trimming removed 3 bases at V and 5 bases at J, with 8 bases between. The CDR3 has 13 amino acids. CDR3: CASSSEPTGELFF. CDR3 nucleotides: TGCGCCAGCAGCTCCGAGCCTACCGGGGAGCTGTTTTTT.

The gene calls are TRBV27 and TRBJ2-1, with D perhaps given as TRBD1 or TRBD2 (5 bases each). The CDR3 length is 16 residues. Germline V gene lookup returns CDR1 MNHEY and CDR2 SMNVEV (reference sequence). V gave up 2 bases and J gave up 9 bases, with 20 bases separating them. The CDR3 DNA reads TGTGCCAGCAGTTTACTGTCCGGGGCGTCGGTACGTGAGCAGTTCTTC. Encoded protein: CASSLLSGASVREQFF.

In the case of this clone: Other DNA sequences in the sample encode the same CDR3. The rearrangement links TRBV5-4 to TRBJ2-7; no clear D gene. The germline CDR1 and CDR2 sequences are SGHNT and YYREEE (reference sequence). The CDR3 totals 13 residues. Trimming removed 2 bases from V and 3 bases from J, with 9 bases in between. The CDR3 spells CASSLPGVYEQYF. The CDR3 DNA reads TGTGCCAGCAGCTTACCTGGGGTCTACGAGCAGTACTTC.

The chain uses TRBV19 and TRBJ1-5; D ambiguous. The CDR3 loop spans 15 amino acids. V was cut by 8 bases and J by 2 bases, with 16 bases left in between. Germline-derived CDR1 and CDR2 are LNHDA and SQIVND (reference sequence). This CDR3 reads CASGPEVRGNQPQHF. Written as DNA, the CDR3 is TGTGCCAGTGGTCCGGAGGTACGAGGCAATCAGCCCCAGCATTTT.

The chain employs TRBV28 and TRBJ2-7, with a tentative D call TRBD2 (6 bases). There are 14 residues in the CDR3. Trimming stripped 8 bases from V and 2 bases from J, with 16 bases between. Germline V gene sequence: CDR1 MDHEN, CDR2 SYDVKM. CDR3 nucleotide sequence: TGTGCCAGCCACGGCTCCGGGGGAACCTACGAGCAGTACTTC. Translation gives CASHGSGGTYEQYF. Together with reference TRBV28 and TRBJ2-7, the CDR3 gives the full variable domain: DVKVTQSSRYLVKRTGEKVFLECVQDMDHENMFWYRQDPGLGLRLIYFSYDVKMKEKGDIPEGYSVSREKKERFSLILESASTNQTSMYLCASHGSGGTYEQYFGPGTRLTVT.